Below are 10 T cell receptor beta chains sequenced from a single sample in a study of OX40 agonist ivuxolimab in advanced cancers. Repertoires were generated with immunoSEQ multiplex PCR, while TCRdb's copy carries only in-frame clones and drops some. The sample holds some 130,000 clones, over 75% seen once. The sequencing here drew on CD4+ or CD8+ T cells sorted from blood, taken in a trial of the OX40 agonist ivuxolimab. These receptors were obtained from an adult with an advanced solid tumor such as melanoma, head and neck, liver or kidney cancer.

The rearrangement joins TRBV18 to TRBJ1-1; 8 positions agree with TRBD1. Germline loops: CDR1 KGHSH, CDR2 LQKENI. J lost 1 base, V lost 3 bases, and 10 bases had no gene match. This CDR3 comprises 17 residues. The CDR3 spells CASSPLVTQGANTEAFF. In DNA, the CDR3 is TGTGCCAGCTCACCGTTGGTAACTCAGGGGGCGAACACTGAAGCTTTCTTT.

V and J are TRBV7-2 and TRBJ2-1; D is ambiguous. The CDR3 extends over 15 amino acids. Germline values: CDR1 SGHTA, CDR2 FQGNSA. V lost 3 bases, J lost 1 base, and 10 bases lay in between. The chain's CDR3 is CASSFDGSSYNEQFF. The CDR3 nucleotides are TGTGCCAGCAGCTTTGACGGGTCGTCCTACAATGAGCAGTTCTTC.

The V gene is TRBV5-8, the J gene TRBJ1-1, with D unresolved. CDR3 length equals 13 residues. V was cut by 5 bases and J by 4 bases, with 12 bases left in between. CDR1 is SGHTS and CDR2 is YDEGEE in the germline V gene. Here the CDR3 reads CASSLDQPTEAFF. CDR3 bases: TGTGCCAGCAGTCTGGACCAACCCACTGAAGCTTTCTTT.

The chain couples TRBV4-2 to TRBJ2-3; no clear D gene. Germline V lookup: CDR1 LGHNA, CDR2 YNFKEQ. V lost 0 bases to trimming and J lost 9 bases, with 10 bases between them. This CDR3 has 13 residues. This CDR3 is CASSQDLRATQYF. The CDR3 coding sequence is TGTGCCAGCAGCCAAGATTTACGGGCCACGCAGTATTTT.

The V call is TRBV2, the J call TRBJ2-7; D may be TRBD1 (5 bases). The CDR3 covers 14 residues. V lost 3 bases to trimming and J lost 3 bases, with 12 bases between them. The germline V gene encodes CDR1 SNHLY and CDR2 FYNNEI. The CDR3 spells CASSDVAGFYEQYF. As DNA, the CDR3 is TGTGCCAGCAGTGATGTGGCAGGGTTCTACGAGCAGTACTTC.

Only one count was recorded for this clone. The rearrangement joins TRBV6-5 to TRBJ2-5; D uncertain. CDR1 is MNHEY, CDR2 SVGAGI, per germline. V was cut by 2 bases and J by 8 bases, with 21 bases left in between. CDR3 length equals 16 residues. Written as DNA, the CDR3 is TGTGCCAGCAGTTACCCCTCGGGTGGAGCCCAGGATACCCAGTACTTC. It is translated as CASSYPSGGAQDTQYF.

The CDR3 sequence: CATSLAGASDTQYF. The CDR3 DNA reads as TGTGCCACCTCACTAGCGGGAGCATCAGATACGCAGTATTTT. V usage is TRBV25-1 and J usage is TRBJ2-3, with 11 bases matching TRBD2. Germline CDR1 is MGHDK and CDR2 is SYGVNS. The CDR3 covers 14 residues. Losses at the gene ends were 10 bases for V and 4 bases for J; bases not matched to a gene: 7.

V is TRBV27 and J is TRBJ2-5; tentatively, D is TRBD2 (6 bases). Germline loops: CDR1 MNHEY, CDR2 SMNVEV (reference sequence). This CDR3 is built from 14 residues. V lost 4 bases and J 4 bases, leaving 13 bases between the germline ends. The CDR3 sequence: CASSSEGALETQYF. CDR3 nucleotide sequence: TGTGCCAGCAGTTCGGAGGGAGCCTTAGAGACCCAGTACTTC.

The V and J genes are TRBV25-1 and TRBJ2-7, with 8 nucleotides matching TRBD2. The CDR3 consists of 16 residues. CDR1 MGHDK and CDR2 SYGVNS come from the germline V gene. V trimming: 4 bases; J trimming: 0 bases; junction bases outside the gene matches: 8. CDR3 protein: CASSGSHSGDSYEQYF. The CDR3 DNA reads as TGTGCCAGCAGTGGATCACATAGCGGGGACTCCTACGAGCAGTACTTC.

The CDR3 sequence is CASGLALGQQETQYF. Here the CDR3 DNA reads TGTGCTAGTGGTTTGGCCCTGGGACAACAAGAGACCCAGTACTTC. This sequence joins TRBV12-5 and TRBJ2-5; perhaps TRBD1 as D (6 bases). The V end lost 1 base, the J end lost 2 bases, and 11 bases lay between the germline ends. CDR3 size: 15 residues. In germline, CDR1 is LGHNT, CDR2 FRNRAP.